This paragraph covers one T cell receptor beta chain sequence. This CDR3 region has 15 residues. The J segment lost 0 bases and the V segment lost 6 bases, leaving 8 bases of the junction unmatched. Germline CDR1 MNHEY, CDR2 SVGAGI. Per the original methods: Estimation of nucleated cell counts was performed using reference gene primer amplification. TCRdb's table, derived via immunoSEQ multiplex PCR, lists solely in-frame clones and lacks some. The DNA was the basis for D and trimming; V, J and clone size are from that table. The profile shows 110,000 to 150,000 clones, about three quarters of them singletons. This sample was included in a study of blood T cell repertoires in COVID-19. About the research overall: The origin of the acute and convalescent COVID-19 samples was the United States, Italy and Spain. Sources were T cells, B-cell-depleted T cells, or PBMCs; the material itself was cDNA or gDNA.

The chain employs TRBV6-5 and TRBJ2-7, with 7 bases lining up with TRBD2. The receptor's source is a woman aged 55-75 years with acute or convalescent COVID-19. The sequenced material came from peripheral blood. Here the CDR3 reads CASRAGLGYSYEQYF. The CDR3 DNA reads as TGTGCCAGCAGGGCCGGACTAGGGTACTCCTACGAGCAGTACTTC.